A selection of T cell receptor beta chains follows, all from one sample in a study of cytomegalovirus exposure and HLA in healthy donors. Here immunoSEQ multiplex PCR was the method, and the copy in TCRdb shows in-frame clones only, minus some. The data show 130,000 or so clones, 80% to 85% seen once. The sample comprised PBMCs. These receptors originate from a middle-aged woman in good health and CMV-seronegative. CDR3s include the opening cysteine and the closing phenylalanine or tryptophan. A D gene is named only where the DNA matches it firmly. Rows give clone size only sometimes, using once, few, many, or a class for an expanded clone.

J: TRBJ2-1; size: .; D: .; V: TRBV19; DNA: TGTGCCAGTAGACTAAACAATGAGCAGTTCTTC; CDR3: CASRLNNEQFF
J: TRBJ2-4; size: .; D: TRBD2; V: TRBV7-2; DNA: TGTGCCAGCAGCCCCCTCCGGGCGGGAGGGAAAGAGTACATTCAGTACTTC; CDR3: CASSPLRAGGKEYIQYF
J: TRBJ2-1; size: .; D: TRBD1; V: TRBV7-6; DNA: TGTGCCAGCAGGGTTTACGGGACAGGGCTGGGTGAGCAGTTCTTC; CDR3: CASRVYGTGLGEQFF
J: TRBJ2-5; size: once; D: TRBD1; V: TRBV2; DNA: TGTGCCAGCAGCAAAGACAGGGGCGGAGAGACCCAGTACTTC; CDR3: CASSKDRGGETQYF
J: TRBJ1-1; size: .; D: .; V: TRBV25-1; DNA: TGTGCCAGCAGTGAACACGGACTCCGAGCTTTCTTT; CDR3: CASSEHGLRAFF
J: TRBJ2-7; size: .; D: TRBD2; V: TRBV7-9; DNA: TGTTCCAGCAGCCCCAAAATGGCTAGCGGAAACTTTTACGAGCAGTACTTC; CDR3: CSSSPKMASGNFYEQYF
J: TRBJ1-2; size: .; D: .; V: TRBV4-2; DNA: TGTGCCAGCAGCCAAGATGGAGGCTATGGCTACACCTTC; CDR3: CASSQDGGYGYTF
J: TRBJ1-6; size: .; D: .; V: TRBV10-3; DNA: TGTGCCATCAGAGGGGGGGACACGGGAGGTGGGAATAATTCACCCCTCCACTTT; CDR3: CAIRGGDTGGGNNSPLHF
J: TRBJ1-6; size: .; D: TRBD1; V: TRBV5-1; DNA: TGCGCCAGCAGCGCCTCACAATTGGGGGGACAGAAGAATAATTCACCCCTCCACTTT; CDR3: CASSASQLGGQKNNSPLHF
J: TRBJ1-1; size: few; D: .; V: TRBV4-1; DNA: TGCGCCAGCAGCCAAGTTCCACAGGGAGTAATGAACACTGAAGCTTTCTTT; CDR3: CASSQVPQGVMNTEAFF
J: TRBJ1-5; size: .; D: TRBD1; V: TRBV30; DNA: TGTGCCTGGACCGAGGGGACAGGGGGACCGTATAGCAATCAGCCCCAGCATTTT; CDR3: CAWTEGTGGPYSNQPQHF
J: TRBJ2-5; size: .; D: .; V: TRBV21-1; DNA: TGTGCCAGCAGCAAAGCGCCGGGGTTTTGTGAGATGTACCAAGAGACCCAGTACTTC; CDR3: CASSKAPGFCEMYQETQYF
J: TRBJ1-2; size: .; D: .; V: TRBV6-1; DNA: TGTGCCAGCAGTGACATCCTCGCAGGGTTGAACTATGGCTACACCTTC; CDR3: CASSDILAGLNYGYTF
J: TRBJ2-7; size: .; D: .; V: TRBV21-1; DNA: TGTGCCAGCAGCTCCCGACTAGCGCCATCCTACGAGCAGTACTTC; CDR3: CASSSRLAPSYEQYF
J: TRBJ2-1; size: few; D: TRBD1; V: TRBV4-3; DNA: TGCGCCAGCAGCCAAGAGGCCGGGACAGGGGGCTCCAATGAGCAGTTCTTC; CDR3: CASSQEAGTGGSNEQFF
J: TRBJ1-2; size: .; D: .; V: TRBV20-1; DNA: TGCAGCGCGGACACACTCTATGGCTACACCTTC; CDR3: CSADTLYGYTF
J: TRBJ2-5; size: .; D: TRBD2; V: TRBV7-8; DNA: TGTGCCAGCAGCTCCCTCCGAGAGGGTAGCGGGCAAGAGACCCAGTACTTC; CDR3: CASSSLREGSGQETQYF
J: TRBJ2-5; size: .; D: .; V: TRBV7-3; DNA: TGTGCCAGCAGCCTAATGGGGAGAGTGGAAGAGACCCAGTACTTC; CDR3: CASSLMGRVEETQYF
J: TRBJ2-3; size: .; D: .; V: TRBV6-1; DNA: TGTGCCAGCAGTGAACGACAGGCCGATGGGGATACGCAGTATTTT; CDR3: CASSERQADGDTQYF
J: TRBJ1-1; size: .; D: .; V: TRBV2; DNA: TGTGCCAGCAGTGACCGGGTCCCCACTGAAGCTTTCTTT; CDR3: CASSDRVPTEAFF
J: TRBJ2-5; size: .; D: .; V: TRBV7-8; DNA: TGTGCCAGCAGCTTAGCAGACAGCTCTCAAGAGACCCAGTACTTC; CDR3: CASSLADSSQETQYF
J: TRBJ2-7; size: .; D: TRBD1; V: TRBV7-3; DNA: TGTGCCAGCAGGACGACAGGGGGCAGCTACGAGCAGTACTTC; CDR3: CASRTTGGSYEQYF
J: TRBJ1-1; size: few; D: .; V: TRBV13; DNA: TGTGCCAGCAGCTTAGTGAGTCGGGGGAACACTGAAGCTTTCTTT; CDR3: CASSLVSRGNTEAFF
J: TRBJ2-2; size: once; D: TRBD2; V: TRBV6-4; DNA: TGTGCCAGCAGTAGCGGGACCAGAGGGACCGGGGAGCTGTTTTTT; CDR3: CASSSGTRGTGELFF
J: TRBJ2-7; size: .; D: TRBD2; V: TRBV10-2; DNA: TGCGCCAGCAGTGGTAGCGGGGATTTACGGGAGCAGTACTTC; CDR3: CASSGSGDLREQYF
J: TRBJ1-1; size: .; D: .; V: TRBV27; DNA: TGTGCCAGCAGTTCGACAAGTTGGGGGCAAGCTTTCTTT; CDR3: CASSSTSWGQAFF
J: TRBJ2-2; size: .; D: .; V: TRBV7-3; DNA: TGTGCCAGCAGCCCTCTCGACAGAACGAACACCGGGGAGCTGTTTTTT; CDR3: CASSPLDRTNTGELFF
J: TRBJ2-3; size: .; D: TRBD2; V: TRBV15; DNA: TGTGCCACCAGCAGAGATCGTCAGGGGACTAGCGGCCGCACAGATACGCAGTATTTT; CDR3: CATSRDRQGTSGRTDTQYF
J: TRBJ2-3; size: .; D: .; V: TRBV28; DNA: TGTGCCAGCAGTACACGCACAGATACGCAGTATTTT; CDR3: CASSTRTDTQYF
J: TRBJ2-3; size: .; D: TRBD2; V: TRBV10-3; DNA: TGTGCCACCGTACCGGGGGAGGGCGGGGGAACAGATACGCAGTATTTT; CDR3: CATVPGEGGGTDTQYF
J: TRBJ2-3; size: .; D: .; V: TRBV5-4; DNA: TGTGCCAGCAGCCTGAACGGAGGACGGCCAGATACGCAGTATTTT; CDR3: CASSLNGGRPDTQYF
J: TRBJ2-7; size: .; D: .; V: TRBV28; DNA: TGTGCCAGCACTTCAGGGGCCTACGAGCAGTACTTC; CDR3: CASTSGAYEQYF
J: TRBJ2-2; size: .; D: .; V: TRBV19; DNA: TGTGCCAGTAGTACCCCCGGGATGTACACCGGGGAGCTGTTTTTT; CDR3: CASSTPGMYTGELFF
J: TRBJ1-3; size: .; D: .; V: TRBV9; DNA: TGTGCCAGCAGCCCAGTACAGGGTGGTGGAAACACCATATATTTT; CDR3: CASSPVQGGGNTIYF
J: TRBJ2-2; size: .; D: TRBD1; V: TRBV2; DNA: TGTGCCAGCGGGACAGTGAACACCGGGGAGCTGTTTTTT; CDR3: CASGTVNTGELFF
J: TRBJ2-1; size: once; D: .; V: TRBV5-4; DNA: TGTGCCAGCAGCTTCTCAGGGGGGCGCGATGAGCAGTTCTTC; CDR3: CASSFSGGRDEQFF
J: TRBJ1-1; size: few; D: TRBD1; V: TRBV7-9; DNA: TGTGCCAGCAGCGAGGACAGGCTTCTGGATCCCGCTTTCTTT; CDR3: CASSEDRLLDPAFF
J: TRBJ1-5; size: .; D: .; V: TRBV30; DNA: TGTGCCTGGAGTGTACCAGGACATTTTAATCAGCCCCAGCATTTT; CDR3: CAWSVPGHFNQPQHF
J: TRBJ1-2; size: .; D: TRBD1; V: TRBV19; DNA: TGTGCCAGTAGGCCCTTTTCCCGGGACAGTAACTATGGCTACACCTTC; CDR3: CASRPFSRDSNYGYTF
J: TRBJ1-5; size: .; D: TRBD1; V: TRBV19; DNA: TGTGCCAGTAGTAGTCCGCGGGGTCCAGGGGGTATAAGTTTGGAGCCCCAGCATTTT; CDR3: CASSSPRGPGGISLEPQHF